This TCR beta chain was retrieved from a study of T cell responses to AZD1222 COVID-19 vaccine. Study-level information: Pooled in the analysis were second doses at about 4 or about 12 weeks.

Turning to this clone: Its antigen is not known.

Study-wide results and caveats: Just six people given AZD1222 tested seropositive at baseline. Among spike-specific TCRs, nearly half reportedly target unmutated variant regions. A mostly white British donor set with more females was recruited, and clonal diversity was possibly underestimated.

Germline assignment: CDR1 SGHRS and CDR2 YFSETQ. The CDR3 runs 15 residues. V was trimmed by 3 bases and J by 0 bases, leaving 10 bases between them. Measured with immunoSEQ multiplex PCR; TCRdb has only the in-frame clones, and not every one. This sample carries some 150,000 clones, roughly 90% of them seen once, and the ten largest clones take 1.5% to 2%. This TCR derives from an adult in good health. The chain is built from TRBV5-1 and TRBJ1-3, with a possible D match to TRBD1 (5 bases). Source: peripheral blood, taken on day 0 of AZD1222 vaccination. The CDR3 sequence is CASSYQGDSGNTIYF. CDR3 in DNA: TGCGCCAGCAGCTACCAGGGAGACTCTGGAAACACCATATATTTT.